Detailed here is one T cell receptor (beta chain). Its antigen is currently unknown. This specimen comes from a study of T cell responses to AZD1222 COVID-19 vaccine. Regarding the study as a whole: Increased Spike-specific TCR breadth and depth were observed after two AZD1222 doses. Reportedly, nearly half of unique spike TCRs recognized epitopes outside B.1.351/B.1.1.7 mutations.

From germline, CDR1 is SEHNR and CDR2 FQNEAQ (reference sequence). This CDR3 comprises 14 residues. The germline V and J ends were trimmed by 5 bases and 6 bases, with 16 bases remaining between them. Here immunoSEQ multiplex PCR was the method, and the copy in TCRdb shows in-frame clones only, minus some. The sample has approximately 110,000 clones, roughly 90% seen once. The sequencing here drew on peripheral blood, taken on day 0 of AZD1222 vaccination. The chain joins TRBV7-9 to TRBJ1-2; a possible D gene is TRBD1 (5 bases). The receptor was derived from an adult in good health. The CDR3 sequence is CASSIRQTGDGYTF. CDR3 DNA: TGTGCCAGCAGCATCCGACAGACGGGTGATGGCTACACCTTC.